This T cell receptor (beta chain) was sequenced in a study of T cell responses to AZD1222 COVID-19 vaccine. Findings and caveats of the study: An increase in Spike-specific TCR breadth and depth was observed after two AZD1222 doses. White British ancestry dominated among donors, who included more females, and clonal diversity was possibly underestimated.

Details on this clone: Its specificity is not known.

The trim removed 4 bases at V and 1 base at J, leaving 4 bases unmatched. The length of the CDR3 is 14 residues. CDR1 SGHNT and CDR2 YYREEE come from the germline V gene (reference sequence). Assay used: immunoSEQ multiplex PCR; TCRdb lists only in-frame clones, some missing. The sample lists some 150,000 clones; less than 95% were seen once. The chain employs TRBV5-4 and TRBJ2-5, with 7 bases fitting TRBD1. The sequence was obtained from an adult in good health. The sequencing used peripheral blood, collected on day 0 of AZD1222 vaccination. Here the CDR3 reads CASSPWTGQETQYF. The CDR3 DNA reads as TGTGCCAGCAGCCCCTGGACAGGCCAAGAGACCCAGTACTTC.